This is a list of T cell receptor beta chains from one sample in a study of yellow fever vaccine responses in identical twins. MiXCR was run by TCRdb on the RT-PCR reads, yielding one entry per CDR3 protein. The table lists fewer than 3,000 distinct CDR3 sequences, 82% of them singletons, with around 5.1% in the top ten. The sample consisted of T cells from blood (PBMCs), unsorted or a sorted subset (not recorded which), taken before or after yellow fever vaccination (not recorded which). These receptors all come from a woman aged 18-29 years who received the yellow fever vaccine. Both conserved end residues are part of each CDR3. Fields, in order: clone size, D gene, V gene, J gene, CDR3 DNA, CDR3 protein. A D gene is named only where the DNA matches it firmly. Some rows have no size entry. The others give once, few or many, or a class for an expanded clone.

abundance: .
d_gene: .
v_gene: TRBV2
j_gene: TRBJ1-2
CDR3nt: TGTGCCAGCAGTGAAGCTCTGGACGGTCCCGACTATGGCTACACCTTC
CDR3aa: CASSEALDGPDYGYTF

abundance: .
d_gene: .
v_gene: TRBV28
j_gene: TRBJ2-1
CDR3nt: TGTGCCAGCAGAGACGGGGCCTTCCTATACAATGAGCAGTTCTTC
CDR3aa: CASRDGAFLYNEQFF

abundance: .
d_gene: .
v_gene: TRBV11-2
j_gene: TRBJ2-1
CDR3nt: TGTGCCAGCACCCCCCCCGGGATCAATGAGCAGTTCTTC
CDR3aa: CASTPPGINEQFF

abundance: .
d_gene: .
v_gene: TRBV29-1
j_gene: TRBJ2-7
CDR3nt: TGCAGCGTTGAAGTAGCAAACTCCTACGAGCAGTACTTC
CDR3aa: CSVEVANSYEQYF

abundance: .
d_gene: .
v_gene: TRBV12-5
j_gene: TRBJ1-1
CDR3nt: TGTGCTAGTGGTGTAACCGGACGGGGCACTGAAGCTTTCTTT
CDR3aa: CASGVTGRGTEAFF

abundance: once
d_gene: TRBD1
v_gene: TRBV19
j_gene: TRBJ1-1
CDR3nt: TGTGCCAGTATCCTCAGGGGGGGATCGAACACTGAAGCTTTCTTT
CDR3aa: CASILRGGSNTEAFF

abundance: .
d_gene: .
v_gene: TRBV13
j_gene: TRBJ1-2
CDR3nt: TGTGCCAGCAGCCGGGACGGAGATGGCTACACCTTC
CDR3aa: CASSRDGDGYTF

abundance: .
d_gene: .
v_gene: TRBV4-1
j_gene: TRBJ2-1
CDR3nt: TGCGCCAGCAGCCAAACTAGGCGGAATGAGCAGTTCTTC
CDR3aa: CASSQTRRNEQFF

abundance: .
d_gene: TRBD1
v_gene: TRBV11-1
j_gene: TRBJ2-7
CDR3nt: TGTGCCAGCAGCCACGGGACAGCTACTAACTTCTACGAGCAGTACTTC
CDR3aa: CASSHGTATNFYEQYF

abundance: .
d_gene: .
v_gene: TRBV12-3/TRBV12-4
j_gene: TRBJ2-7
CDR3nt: TGTGCCAGCAGTTGGGGACAAACTGGGGAGCAGTACTTC
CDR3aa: CASSWGQTGEQYF

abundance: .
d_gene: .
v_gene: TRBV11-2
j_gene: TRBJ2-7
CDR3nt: TGTGCCAGCAGCTTAGGTATGGTGGTCTACGAGCAGTACTTC
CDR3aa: CASSLGMVVYEQYF

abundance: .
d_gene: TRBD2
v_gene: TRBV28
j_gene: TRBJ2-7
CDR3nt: TGTGCCAGCAGTATGCGGGAGAAGACCTACGAGCAGTACTTC
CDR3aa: CASSMREKTYEQYF

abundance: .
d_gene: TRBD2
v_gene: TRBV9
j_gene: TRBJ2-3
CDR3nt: TGTGCCAGCAGCGTAGAAGGGACTAGCGGAAATACGCAGTATTTT
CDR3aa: CASSVEGTSGNTQYF

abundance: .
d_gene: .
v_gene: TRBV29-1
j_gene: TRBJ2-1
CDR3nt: TGCAGCGTTGGAATGAGCTCCTACAATGAGCAGTTCTTC
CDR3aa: CSVGMSSYNEQFF

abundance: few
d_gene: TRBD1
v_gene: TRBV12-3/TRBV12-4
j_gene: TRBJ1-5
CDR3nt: TGTGCCAGCAGGCTCAGGGGGCGCAATCAGCCCCAGCATTTT
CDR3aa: CASRLRGRNQPQHF

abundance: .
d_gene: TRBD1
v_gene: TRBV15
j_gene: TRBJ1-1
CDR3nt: TGTGCCACCAGCGTATCAACAGGGGCAGCTTTCTTT
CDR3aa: CATSVSTGAAFF